This TCR beta chain was retrieved from a study of Tregs in tolerant kidney transplant recipients. Findings and limits, study-wide: The small number of patients limits these findings pending further validation.

Unstimulated regulatory T cells (CD4+CD25+CD127-), CD4+CD25- non-regulatory cells, CD4 and CD8 cells were FACS-sorted from thawed PBMCs. Per the germline V gene, CDR1 is MNHNS and CDR2 is SASEGT. Trimming pared 6 bases from V and 2 bases from J, leaving 9 bases between. CDR3 length: 13 amino acids. The table lists this clone with a count of one. Its antigen is currently unknown. Produced via immunoSEQ multiplex PCR; TCRdb's table is partial and in-frame only. The repertoire holds hundreds of thousands of clones, with about 86% as singletons. The specimen was CD4+ T cells from blood. V gene TRBV6-1 combines with J gene TRBJ2-3; maybe TRBD2 (6 bases). The sequence derives from a human donor in good health. CDR3: CASRRDFTDTQYF. The DNA of the CDR3 is TGTGCCAGCAGGCGGGACTTCACAGATACGCAGTATTTT.